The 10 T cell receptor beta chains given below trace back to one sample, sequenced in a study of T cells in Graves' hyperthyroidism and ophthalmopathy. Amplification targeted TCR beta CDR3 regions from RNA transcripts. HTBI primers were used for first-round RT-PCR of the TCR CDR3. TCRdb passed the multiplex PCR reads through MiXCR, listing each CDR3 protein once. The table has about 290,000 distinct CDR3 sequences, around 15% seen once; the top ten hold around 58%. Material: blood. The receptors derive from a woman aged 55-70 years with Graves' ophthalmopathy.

The CDR3 reads CASSYSIPGSYEQYF. The DNA for the CDR3 is TGTGCCAGCAGTTACTCGATTCCGGGTTCCTACGAGCAGTACTTC. The V and J genes are TRBV6-2 or TRBV6-3 and TRBJ2-7; no reliable D call. This CDR3 has 15 amino acids. CDR1 and CDR2 (germline): MNHEY, SVGEGT. Deletions cut 0 bases from V and 1 base from J, with 10 bases between.

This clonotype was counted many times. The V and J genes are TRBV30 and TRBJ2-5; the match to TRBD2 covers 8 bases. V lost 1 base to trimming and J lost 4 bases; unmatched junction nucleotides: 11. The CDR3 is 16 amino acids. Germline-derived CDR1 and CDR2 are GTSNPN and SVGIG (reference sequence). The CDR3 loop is CAWSDLAGGPGETQYF. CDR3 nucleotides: TGTGCCTGGAGTGATCTAGCGGGCGGACCGGGAGAGACCCAGTACTTC. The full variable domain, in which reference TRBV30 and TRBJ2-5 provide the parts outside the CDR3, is SQTIHQWPATLVQPVGSPLSLECTVEGTSNPNLYWYRQAAGRGLQLLFYSVGIGQISSEVPQNLSASRPQDRQFILSSKKLLLSDSGFYLCAWSDLAGGPGETQYFGPGTRLLVL.

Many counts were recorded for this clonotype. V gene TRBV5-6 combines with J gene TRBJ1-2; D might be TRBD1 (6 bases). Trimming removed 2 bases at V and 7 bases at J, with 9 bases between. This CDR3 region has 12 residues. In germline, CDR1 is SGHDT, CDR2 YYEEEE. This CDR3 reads CASSFPGVGYTF. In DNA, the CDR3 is TGTGCCAGCAGCTTTCCAGGGGTTGGCTACACCTTC.

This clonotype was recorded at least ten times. CDR3 residues: CATSPGLATDEQYF. Written as DNA, the CDR3 is TGTGCCACCAGCCCTGGACTAGCGACGGACGAGCAGTACTTC. J is TRBJ2-7 and V is TRBV15; 9 nucleotides line up with TRBD2. Germline V CDR1 and CDR2: LNHNV, YYDKDF (reference sequence). CDR3 length: 14 residues. The ends lost 5 bases at V and 5 bases at J; junction bases unmatched: 7.

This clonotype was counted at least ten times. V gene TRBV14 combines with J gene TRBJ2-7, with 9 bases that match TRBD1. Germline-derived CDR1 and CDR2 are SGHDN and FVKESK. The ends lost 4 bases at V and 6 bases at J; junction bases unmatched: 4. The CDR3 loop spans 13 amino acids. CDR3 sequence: CASSRDRAAEQYF. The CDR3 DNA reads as TGTGCCAGCAGCCGGGACAGGGCCGCCGAGCAGTACTTC. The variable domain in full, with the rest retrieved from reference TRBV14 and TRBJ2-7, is EAGVTQFPSHSVIEKGQTVTLRCDPISGHDNLYWYRRVMGKEIKFLLHFVKESKQDESGMPNNRFLAERTGGTYSTLKVQPAELEDSGVYFCASSRDRAAEQYFGPGTRLTVT.

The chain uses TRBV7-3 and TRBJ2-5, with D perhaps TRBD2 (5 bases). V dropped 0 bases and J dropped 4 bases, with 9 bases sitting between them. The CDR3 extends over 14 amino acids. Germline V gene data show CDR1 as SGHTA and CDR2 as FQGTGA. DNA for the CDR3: TGTGCCAGCAGCTTAACGAAGGCGGGAGAGACCCAGTACTTC. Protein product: CASSLTKAGETQYF.

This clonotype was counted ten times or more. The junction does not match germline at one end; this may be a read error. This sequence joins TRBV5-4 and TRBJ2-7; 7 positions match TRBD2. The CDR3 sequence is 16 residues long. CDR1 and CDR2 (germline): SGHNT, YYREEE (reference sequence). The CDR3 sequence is CASKPSGGRPDYGQYF. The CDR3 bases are TGTGCCAGCAAGCCCTCCGGCGGGAGACCTGACTACGGGCAGTACTTC.

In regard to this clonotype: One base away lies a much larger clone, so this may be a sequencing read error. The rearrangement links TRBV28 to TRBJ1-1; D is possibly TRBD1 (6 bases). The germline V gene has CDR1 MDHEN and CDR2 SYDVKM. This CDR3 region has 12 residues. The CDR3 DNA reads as TGTGCCGGCAGTGGCCAGGGGCTGGAAGCTTTCTTT. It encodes CAGSGQGLEAFF.

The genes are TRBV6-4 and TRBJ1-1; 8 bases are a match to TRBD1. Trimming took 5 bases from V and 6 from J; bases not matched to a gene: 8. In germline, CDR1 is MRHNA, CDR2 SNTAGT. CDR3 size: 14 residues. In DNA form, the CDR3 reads TGTGCCAGCAGTCCGACAGGGGAAGACTCTGAAGCTTTCTTT. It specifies CASSPTGEDSEAFF.

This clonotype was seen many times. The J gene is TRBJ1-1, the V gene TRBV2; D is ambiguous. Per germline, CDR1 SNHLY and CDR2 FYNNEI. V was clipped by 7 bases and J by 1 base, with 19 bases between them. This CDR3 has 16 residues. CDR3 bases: TGTGCCAGCAAGTCCCCGTACACAGCCAAGAACACTGAAGCTTTCTTT. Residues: CASKSPYTAKNTEAFF.